This T cell receptor beta chain is drawn from a study of identical twins. In this sample, this clonotype turned up many times. The donors were all healthy and Caucasian. From the 5' RACE reads, TCRdb called clonotypes with MiXCR, one entry per CDR3 protein. The sample includes more than 350,000 distinct CDR3 sequences, around 9% seen only once; the top ten take under 9.5%. Sequenced material: naive T cells sorted from blood. The sequence was obtained from a woman aged 45-59 years in good health.

The CDR3 loop reads CASVEADTQYF. The CDR3 bases are TGTGCCAGCGTTGAGGCAGATACGCAGTATTTT. The V gene is TRBV6-5, the J gene TRBJ2-3; D gene unclear. The CDR3 runs 11 residues. V lost 8 bases and J lost 4, with 7 bases in between. CDR1 and CDR2 (germline): MNHEY, SVGAGI.